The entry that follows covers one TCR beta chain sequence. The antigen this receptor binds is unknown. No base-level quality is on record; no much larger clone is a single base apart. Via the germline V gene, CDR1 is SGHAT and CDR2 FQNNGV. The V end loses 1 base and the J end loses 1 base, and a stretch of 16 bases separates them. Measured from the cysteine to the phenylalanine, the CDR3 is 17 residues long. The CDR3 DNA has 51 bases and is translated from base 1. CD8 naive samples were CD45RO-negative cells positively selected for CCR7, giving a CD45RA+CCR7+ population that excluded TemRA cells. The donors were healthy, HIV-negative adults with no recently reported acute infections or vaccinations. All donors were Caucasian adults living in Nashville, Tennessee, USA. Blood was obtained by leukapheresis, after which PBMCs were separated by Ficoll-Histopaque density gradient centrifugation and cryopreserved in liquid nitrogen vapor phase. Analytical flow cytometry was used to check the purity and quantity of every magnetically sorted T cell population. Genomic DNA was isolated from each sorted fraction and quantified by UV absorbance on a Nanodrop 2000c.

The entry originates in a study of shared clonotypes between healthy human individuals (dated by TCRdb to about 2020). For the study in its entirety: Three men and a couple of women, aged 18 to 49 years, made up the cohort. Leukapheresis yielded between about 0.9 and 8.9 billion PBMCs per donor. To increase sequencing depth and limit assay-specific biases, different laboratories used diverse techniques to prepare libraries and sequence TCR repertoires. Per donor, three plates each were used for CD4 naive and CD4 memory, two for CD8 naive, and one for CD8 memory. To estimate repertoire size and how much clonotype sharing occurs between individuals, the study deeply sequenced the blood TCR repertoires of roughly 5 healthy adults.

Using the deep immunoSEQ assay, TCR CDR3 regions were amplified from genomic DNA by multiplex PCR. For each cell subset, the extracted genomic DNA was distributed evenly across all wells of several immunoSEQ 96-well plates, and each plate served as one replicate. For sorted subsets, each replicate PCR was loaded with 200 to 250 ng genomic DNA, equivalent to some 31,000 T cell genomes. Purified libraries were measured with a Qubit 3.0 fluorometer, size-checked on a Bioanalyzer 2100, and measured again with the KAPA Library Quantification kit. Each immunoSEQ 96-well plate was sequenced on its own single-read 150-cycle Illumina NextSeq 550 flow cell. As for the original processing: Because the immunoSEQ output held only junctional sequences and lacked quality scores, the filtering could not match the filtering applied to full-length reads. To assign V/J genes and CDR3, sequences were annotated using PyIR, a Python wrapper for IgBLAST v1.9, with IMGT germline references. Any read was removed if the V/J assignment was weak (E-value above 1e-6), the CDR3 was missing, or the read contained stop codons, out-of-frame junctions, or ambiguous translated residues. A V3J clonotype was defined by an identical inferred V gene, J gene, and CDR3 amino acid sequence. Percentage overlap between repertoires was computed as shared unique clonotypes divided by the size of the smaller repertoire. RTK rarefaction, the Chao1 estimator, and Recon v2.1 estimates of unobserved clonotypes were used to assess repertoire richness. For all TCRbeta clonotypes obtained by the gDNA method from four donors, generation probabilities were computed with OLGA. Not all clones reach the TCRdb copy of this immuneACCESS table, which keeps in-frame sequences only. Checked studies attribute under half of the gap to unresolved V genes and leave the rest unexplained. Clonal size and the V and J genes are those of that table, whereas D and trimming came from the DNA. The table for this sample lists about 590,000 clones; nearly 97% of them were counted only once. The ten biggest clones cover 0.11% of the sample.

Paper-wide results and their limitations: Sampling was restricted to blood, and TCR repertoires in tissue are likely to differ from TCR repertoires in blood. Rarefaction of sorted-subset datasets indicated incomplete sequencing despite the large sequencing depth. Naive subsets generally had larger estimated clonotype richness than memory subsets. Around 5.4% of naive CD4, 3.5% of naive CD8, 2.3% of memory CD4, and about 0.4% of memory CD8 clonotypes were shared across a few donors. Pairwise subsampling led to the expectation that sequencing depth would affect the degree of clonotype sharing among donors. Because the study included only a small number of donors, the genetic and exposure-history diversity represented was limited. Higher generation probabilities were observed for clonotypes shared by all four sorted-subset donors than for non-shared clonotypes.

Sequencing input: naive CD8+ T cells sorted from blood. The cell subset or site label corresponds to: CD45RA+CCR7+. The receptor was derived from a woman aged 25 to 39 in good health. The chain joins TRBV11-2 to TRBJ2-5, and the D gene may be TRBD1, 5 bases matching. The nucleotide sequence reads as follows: TGTGCCAGCAGCTTAGGAGTCTTGACAGACTTCCAAGAGACCCAGTACTTC. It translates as CASSLGVLTDFQETQYF.